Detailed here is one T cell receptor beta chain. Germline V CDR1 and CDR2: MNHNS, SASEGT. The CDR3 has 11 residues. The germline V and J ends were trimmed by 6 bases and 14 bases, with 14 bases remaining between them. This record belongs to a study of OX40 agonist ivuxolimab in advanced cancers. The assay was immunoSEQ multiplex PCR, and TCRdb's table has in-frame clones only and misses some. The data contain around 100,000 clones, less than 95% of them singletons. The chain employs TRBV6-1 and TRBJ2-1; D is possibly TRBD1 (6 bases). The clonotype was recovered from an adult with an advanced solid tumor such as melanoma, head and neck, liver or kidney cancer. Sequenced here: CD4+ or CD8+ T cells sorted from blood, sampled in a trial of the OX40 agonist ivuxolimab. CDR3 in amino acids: CASSAGAGEFF. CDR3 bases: TGTGCCAGCAGCGCGGGTGCAGGGGAGTTCTTC.